This T cell receptor (beta chain) was identified during a study of chemoradiotherapy in HPV16-positive cancers. General study results and limits: The functional HPV-specific definition rests on just a couple of HPV16-positive patients. Candidate HPV-specific clones and E7-related TCR motifs grew in tumor during treatment. In HPV16-positive patients, HPV-responsive T-cell expansion tracked better recurrence-free survival.

Points on this clone: Its antigen remains unknown.

The CDR3 runs to 14 residues. Germline values: CDR1 ENHRY, CDR2 SYGVKD. V was shortened by 6 bases and J by 7 bases, with 16 bases between the two germline ends. Sequenced by immunoSEQ multiplex PCR; TCRdb stores in-frame clones only, minus some. The data hold about 68,000 clones, with about 90% observed a single time. Over chemoradiotherapy, repertoires were sampled more than once. The receptor was isolated from a human donor with HPV-associated anogenital cancer. The specimen was blood, collected from a patient who underwent chemoradiotherapy. The chain uses TRBV10-3 and TRBJ1-5, with D maybe TRBD1 (5 bases). The CDR3 nucleotides read TGTGCCATCAGGGGACCCGGGTCAAACCAGCCCCAGCATTTT. Its protein product is CAIRGPGSNQPQHF.